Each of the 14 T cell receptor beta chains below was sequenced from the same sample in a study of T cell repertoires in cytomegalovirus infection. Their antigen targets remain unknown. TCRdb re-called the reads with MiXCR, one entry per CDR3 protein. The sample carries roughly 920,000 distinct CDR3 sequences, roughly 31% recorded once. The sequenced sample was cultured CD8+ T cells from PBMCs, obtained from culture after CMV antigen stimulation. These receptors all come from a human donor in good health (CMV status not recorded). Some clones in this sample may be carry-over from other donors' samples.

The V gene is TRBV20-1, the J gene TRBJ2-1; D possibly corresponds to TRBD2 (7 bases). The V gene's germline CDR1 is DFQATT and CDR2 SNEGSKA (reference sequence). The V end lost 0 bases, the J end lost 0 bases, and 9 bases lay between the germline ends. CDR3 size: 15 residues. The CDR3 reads CSARDGGLSYNEQFF. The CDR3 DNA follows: TGCAGTGCTAGAGACGGGGGGCTCTCCTACAATGAGCAGTTCTTC.

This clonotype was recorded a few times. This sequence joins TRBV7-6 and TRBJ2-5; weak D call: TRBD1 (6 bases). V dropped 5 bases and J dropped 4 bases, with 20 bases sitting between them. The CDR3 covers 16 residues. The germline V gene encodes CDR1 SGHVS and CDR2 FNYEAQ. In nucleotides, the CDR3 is TGTGCCAGCAGCCCGTTAGGGGGAATCGAAGGAGAGACCCAGTACTTC. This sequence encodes CASSPLGGIEGETQYF.

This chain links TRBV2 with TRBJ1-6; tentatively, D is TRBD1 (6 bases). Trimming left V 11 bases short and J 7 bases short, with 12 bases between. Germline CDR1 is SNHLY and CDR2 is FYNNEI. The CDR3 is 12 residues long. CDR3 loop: CAYRGGNSPLHF. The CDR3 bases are TGTGCCTATCGAGGGGGGAATTCACCCCTCCACTTT.

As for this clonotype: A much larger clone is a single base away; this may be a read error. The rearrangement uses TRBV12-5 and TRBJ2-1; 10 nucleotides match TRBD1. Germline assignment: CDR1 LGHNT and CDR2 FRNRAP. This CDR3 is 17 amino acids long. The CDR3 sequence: CASGLVLEGQGNHEQSF. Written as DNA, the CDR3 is TGTGCTAGTGGTTTGGTACTGGAGGGACAGGGGAACCATGAGCAGTCCTTC. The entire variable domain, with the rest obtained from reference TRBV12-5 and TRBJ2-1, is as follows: DARVTQTPRHKVTEMGQEVTMRCQPILGHNTVFWYRQTMMQGLELLAYFRNRAPLDDSGMPKDRFSAEMPDATLATLKIQPSEPRDSAVYFCASGLVLEGQGNHEQSFGPGTRLTVL.

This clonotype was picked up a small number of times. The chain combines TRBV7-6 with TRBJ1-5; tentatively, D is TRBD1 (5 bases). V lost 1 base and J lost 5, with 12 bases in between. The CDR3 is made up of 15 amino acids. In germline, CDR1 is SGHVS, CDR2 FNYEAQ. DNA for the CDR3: TGTGCCAGCAGCTTAGAGGCAGGGACCTATCAGCCCCAGCATTTT. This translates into CASSLEAGTYQPQHF.

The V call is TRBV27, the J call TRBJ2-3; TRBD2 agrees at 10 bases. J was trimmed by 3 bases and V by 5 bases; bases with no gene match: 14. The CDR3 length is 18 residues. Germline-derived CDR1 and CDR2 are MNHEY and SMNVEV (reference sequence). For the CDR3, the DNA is TGTGCCAGCAGTCCCCGAGGAGCGGGGGGGCTTATTACAGATACGCAGTATTTT. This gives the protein CASSPRGAGGLITDTQYF.

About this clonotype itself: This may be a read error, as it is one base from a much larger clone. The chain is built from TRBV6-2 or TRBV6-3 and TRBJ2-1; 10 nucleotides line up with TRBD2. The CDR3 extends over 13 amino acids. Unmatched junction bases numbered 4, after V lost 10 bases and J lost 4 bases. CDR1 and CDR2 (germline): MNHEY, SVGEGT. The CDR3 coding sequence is TGTGCCAACAGAGCGGGGGGGTACAATGAGCAGTTCTTC. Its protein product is CANRAGGYNEQFF.

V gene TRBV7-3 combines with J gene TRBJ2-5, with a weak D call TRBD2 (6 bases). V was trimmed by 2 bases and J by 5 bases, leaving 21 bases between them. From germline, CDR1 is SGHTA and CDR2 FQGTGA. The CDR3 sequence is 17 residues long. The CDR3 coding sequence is TGTGCCAGCAGCTTAGAACCATGGCGGGGCGGCTCGGAGACCCAGTACTTC. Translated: CASSLEPWRGGSETQYF. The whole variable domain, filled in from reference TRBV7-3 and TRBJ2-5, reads GAGVSQTPSNKVTEKGKYVELRCDPISGHTALYWYRQSLGQGPEFLIYFQGTGAADDSGLPNDRFFAVRPEGSVSTLKIQRTERGDSAVYLCASSLEPWRGGSETQYFGPGTRLLVL.

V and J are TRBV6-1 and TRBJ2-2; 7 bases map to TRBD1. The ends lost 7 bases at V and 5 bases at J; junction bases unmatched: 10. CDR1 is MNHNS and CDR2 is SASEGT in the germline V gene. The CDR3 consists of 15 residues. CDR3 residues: CASTDLGGRTGELFF. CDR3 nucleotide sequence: TGTGCCAGCACCGACTTAGGGGGCAGGACCGGGGAGCTGTTTTTT.

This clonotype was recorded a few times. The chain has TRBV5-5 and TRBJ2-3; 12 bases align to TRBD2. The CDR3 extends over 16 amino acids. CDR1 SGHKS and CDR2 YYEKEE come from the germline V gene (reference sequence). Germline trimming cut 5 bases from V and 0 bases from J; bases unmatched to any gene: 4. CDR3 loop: CASRTSGGFSTDTQYF. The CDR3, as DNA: TGTGCCAGCAGGACTAGCGGGGGCTTTAGCACAGATACGCAGTATTTT.

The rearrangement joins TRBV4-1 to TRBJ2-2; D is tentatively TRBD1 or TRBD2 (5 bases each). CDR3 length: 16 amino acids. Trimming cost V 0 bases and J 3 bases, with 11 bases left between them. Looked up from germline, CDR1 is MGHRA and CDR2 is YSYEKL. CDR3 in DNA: TGCGCCAGCAGCCAAGATAAGGGGACCGACACCGGGGAGCTGTTTTTT. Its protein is CASSQDKGTDTGELFF.

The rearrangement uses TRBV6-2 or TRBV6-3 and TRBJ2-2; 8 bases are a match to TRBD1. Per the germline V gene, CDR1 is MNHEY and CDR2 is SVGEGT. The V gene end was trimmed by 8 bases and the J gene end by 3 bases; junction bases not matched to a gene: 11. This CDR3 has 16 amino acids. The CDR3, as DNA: TGTGCCAGCTTTCTCAGGGGGCAGGGCGACACCGGGGAGCTGTTTTTT. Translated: CASFLRGQGDTGELFF.

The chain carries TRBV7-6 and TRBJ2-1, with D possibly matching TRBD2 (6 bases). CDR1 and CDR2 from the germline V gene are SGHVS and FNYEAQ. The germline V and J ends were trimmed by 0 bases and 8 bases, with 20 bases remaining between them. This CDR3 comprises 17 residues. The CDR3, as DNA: TGTGCCAGCAGCTTAGCGCGGGTAGTGGGGGGTTTCGATGAGCAGTTCTTC. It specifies CASSLARVVGGFDEQFF.

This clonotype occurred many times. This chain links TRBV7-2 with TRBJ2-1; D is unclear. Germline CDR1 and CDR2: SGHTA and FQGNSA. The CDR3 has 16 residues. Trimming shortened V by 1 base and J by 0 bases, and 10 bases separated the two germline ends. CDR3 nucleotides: TGTGCCAGCAGCTTAGACTGGTTATCCTCCTACAATGAGCAGTTCTTC. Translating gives CASSLDWLSSYNEQFF.